This paragraph covers one TCR beta chain sequence. Its target antigen remains unknown. It has no much larger one-base neighbor in the sample; base qualities were not kept. The CDR3 runs 14 residues from the cysteine to the phenylalanine. The read is trimmed to its CDR3 DNA, 42 bases read in frame from base 1. CDR1 and CDR2 were assigned from the germline V gene (reference sequence) as LNHDA and SQIVND. Trimming at the junction amounts to 4 bases on V and 6 bases on J, and the germline ends lie 16 bases apart. To prepare the library, the immunoSEQ multiplex PCR assay was applied. The multiplex PCR relied on a mix of 60 forward primers for TCR Vbeta segments and 13 reverse primers for TCR Jbeta segments. The CDR3 region of rearranged TCR beta genes was amplified from genomic DNA by a multiplex PCR assay. The amplified TCR beta libraries were sequenced on the Illumina HiSeq System as 87-base-pair reads. As for how the authors treated the data: A later analysis counted about 76 million unique TCR beta chains across the 666 repertoires, and roughly 9.9 million of these chains were shared by at least two donors. Raw reads were error-corrected and collapsed into unique sequences by a nearest-neighbor algorithm in which closely related sequences were merged to remove PCR and sequencing errors. Alignment of CDR3 sequences to IMGT reference sequences was used to assign V, D and J gene segments. For a sequence to be retained, at least a six-nucleotide match to both a V gene segment and a J gene segment was required. A rearrangement counted as productive if the CDR3 had no stop codons and remained in frame with V and J, and every other rearrangement counted as non-productive. CDR3 was defined according to IMGT convention as the region running from the second conserved V-encoded cysteine to the conserved J-encoded phenylalanine. Sequences without an unambiguous match to a single V gene segment were excluded from the earlier analysis of 500 to 700 of the donors. In an earlier analysis of 587 of the donors, a V segment was called functional when productive rearrangements were above 56.7%, and segregating when the standard deviation between donors exceeded 5%. To diagnose cytomegalovirus status from the catalog of TCR beta chain sequences, a statistical classification framework was built. In a later analysis, TCR nucleotide sequences were compared against IMGT/GENE-DB human TR gene sequences so that V and J genes could be assigned. A later analysis assigned CDR3 sequences and most-parsimonious VDJ recombination scenarios with the TCRdist pipeline. In a later analysis, each TCR beta chain was defined by its CDR3 amino acid sequence together with its V-gene family, and reads without a unique V-gene family were excluded. A later analysis removed several hundred highly shared, low-generation-probability nucleotide sequences to deal with suspected cross-contamination and a sequencing artifact. A later analysis calculated a clonal expansion index for each public chain from normalized within-repertoire ranks of inferred template counts. In a later analysis, generation probabilities were computed with a VDJ recombination model fitted to out-of-frame rearrangements, and the resulting probabilities were checked against IGoR. In a later analysis, TCR-TCR, TCR-HLA and TCR-CMV co-occurrence was scored with hypergeometric tests, and a repertoire-size bias correction was applied to TCR pairs. False discovery rates were estimated in a later analysis by permuting HLA or CMV assignments 20 times. In a later analysis, co-occurring TCRs were grouped using DBSCAN, with TCRdist sequence similarity added in when clustering inside HLA-allele-positive subsets. For co-occurrence clustering, repertoires with fewer than 30,000 or more than 120,000 public chains were excluded, along with five repertoires with anomalous nucleotide sharing. The table was pulled from immuneACCESS by TCRdb, which kept in-frame rearrangements only. Such tables lose some clones; where checked, under half of the loss comes from unresolved V genes, and the rest has no known cause. Clone size and the V and J calls come from that table; the DNA yielded D and trimming. A total of over 150,000 clones appear in this sample, 68% of them only once. The ten largest clones take up 4% to 5.5% of the sample.

The data derive from a study of cytomegalovirus exposure and HLA in healthy donors (dated by TCRdb to 2016 to 2017). For the wider study: In an earlier analysis of around 540 of the donors, around 290 Gb of sequence data and approximately 120 million unique TCR beta sequences from roughly 180 million T cells were reported. An early release that covered 640 HLA-typed donors contained around 300 gigabases of sequencing data and about 93 million unique TCR sequences. The genetic ancestry cluster associated with self-reported Caucasian donors included roughly four fifths of the approximately 430 genotyped donors. The study aimed to test whether cataloging public T cell receptors could reveal signatures of past pathogen exposure. The study used immunosequencing to profile the T cell repertoires of more than 650 subjects and linked those repertoires to cytomegalovirus serostatus. Along with the approximately 670-subject first cohort, a separate validation cohort of about 110 different subjects was used. To predict cytomegalovirus infection status, the study brought together high-throughput TCR immunosequencing, statistical association of individual TCRs with disease status, and machine learning. A later analysis re-examined previously published TCR beta repertoires from more than 600 donors and added high-resolution HLA genotyping to investigate patterns of TCR occurrence. Rather than drawing on any new phenotypic data, the later analysis identified candidate immune exposures from TCR beta sequences and the way those sequences occurred across donors. An earlier analysis of around 580 of the donors used high-throughput TCR beta sequencing to judge whether each TCR beta V gene segment behaved as functional or pseudogenic. Donor age, sex, ethnicity and CMV serostatus were compiled alongside the repertoire data. Genome-wide SNP genotypes for about 65% of the 666 donors were used in a later genetic analysis, which treated that subset as a discovery cohort. All discovery cohort repertoires had been generated on a single sequencing platform. HLA typing covered class I and class II loci at four-digit resolution. Typing coverage differed by locus: A, B, C, DRB1 and DQB1 were typed in roughly 620-630 donors, DQA1 in roughly 500, DPA1 in 600 to 610, and DPB1 in 400 to 490. Because of strong linkage in the cohort, roughly 5 DR-DQ haplotypes were treated as single units for association and clustering. Among a few hundred genotyped donors of the cohort, an average of about 240,000 unique TCR beta nucleotide sequences were sequenced per donor, roughly a sixth of them non-productive.

The cohort consisted of approximately 670 healthy bone marrow donors. At the time of sampling, all cohort members were nominally healthy, though unrecorded immune exposures were likely present. The donor tested CMV seropositive and was one of the 289 seropositive cohort members. Each donor provided a peripheral blood sample, and peripheral blood mononuclear cells were used for TCR beta sequencing. Genomic DNA was extracted from the blood cell samples with the Qiagen DNeasy Blood Extraction Kit. Overall study results and their limits: The study listed 164 TCR beta chains as associated with cytomegalovirus. A cluster of highly shared sequence variants was judged likely to represent a technical artifact of the sequencing pipeline. Cytomegalovirus status was reported to be diagnosed by the classifier with high specificity and sensitivity in both the original and validation cohorts. An earlier analysis of 450 to 750 of the donors showed that most TCR beta V segments appeared in productive rearrangements either about 87% or about 30% of the time, which broadly matched IMGT annotations. A further reported finding was that TCR beta sequences accurately predicted the HLA-A and HLA-B alleles for most subjects in the first cohort. According to a later analysis, parvovirus B19, influenza, CMV and Epstein-Barr virus appeared linked to several top co-occurrence clusters. Correlated functional status among segregating V segments might be attributable to linkage disequilibrium, but an unknown experimental factor could not be ruled out. The only immune exposure information available for the cohort was CMV serostatus. When HLA alleles, especially DR and DQ, strongly co-occurred, attributing TCR associations to individual alleles was difficult. Roughly 17 rarely observed V segments, including chromosome 9 orphons, were excluded from the earlier analysis of several hundred of the donors because counts were too low. An association between a missense DCLRE1C variant and V-gene and J-gene trimming of TCR beta chains was found in a later genetic analysis and replicated in an independent cohort. In a later analysis, TCR association rates were found to vary across HLA loci, with the most associated TCRs seen for DRB1 alleles and the fewest for HLA-C alleles. In vitro tests confirmed that a few of the cytomegalovirus-associated TCR beta chains recognize cytomegalovirus antigens. According to the authors, the approach could potentially be generalized to other disease states and immunological phenotypes. Presence/absence analyses assumed roughly uniform sequencing depth across donors, an assumption that may not hold. According to a later analysis, most CMV-associated TCR beta chains appeared to be HLA-restricted, and the HLA associations seemed to be driven largely by CMV exposure. In this cohort, only TCR beta chains were sequenced, and detectable features were limited by the absence of alpha or paired-chain data. Across donors, most TCR sequences were observed very rarely, whereas some public TCRs were present in many individuals. Some IMGT-functional V segments, including TRBV6-2 and TRBV6-3, could not be told apart with the 87-base-pair reads, so those segments were excluded. According to a later genetic analysis, donors in an Asian-associated ancestry cluster had fewer N-insertions in productive TCRs than the roughly 700-donor mean. In a later analysis, 16,951 TCR beta sequences were associated with specific HLA alleles at a false discovery rate of 0.05. Compared with equally common non-associated chains, HLA-associated TCR beta chains in a later analysis were more clonally expanded and had lower generation probabilities. Because HLA typing was missing for some donors at each locus, association tests included only the typed subset.

The rearranged chain carries TRBV19 and TRBJ2-7; the D gene is perhaps TRBD1, from 6 matching bases. Input material: PBMCs. The receptor was derived from a woman younger than 30 in good health and CMV-seropositive. In nucleotide form, the sequence is TGTGCCAGTAGTAATGTTGACAGGTTGATCGAGCAGTACTTC. It codes for CASSNVDRLIEQYF.